This T cell receptor (beta chain) stems from a study of blood T cell repertoires in COVID-19. As for the study in general: The United States, Italy and Spain supplied acute and convalescent COVID-19 samples. Nucleic acid was either cDNA or gDNA, and it came from T cells, B-cell-depleted T cells, or PBMCs.

Profiled with immunoSEQ multiplex PCR; TCRdb holds only in-frame clones, not every one. The data contain 100,000 to 130,000 clones, over 75% of them seen just once; the ten biggest clones take up roughly 2.5%. Germline V lookup: CDR1 WNHNN, CDR2 SYGVQD (reference sequence). Trimming pared 3 bases from V and 8 bases from J, leaving 5 bases between. The CDR3 is 12 amino acids. The sample was peripheral blood. The TCR comes from a human donor in a cohort sampled during active COVID-19. The genes are TRBV10-1 and TRBJ1-6; D not certain. DNA of the CDR3: TGCGCCAGCAGTGATCGGGATTCACCCCTCCACTTT. Amino acids: CASSDRDSPLHF.